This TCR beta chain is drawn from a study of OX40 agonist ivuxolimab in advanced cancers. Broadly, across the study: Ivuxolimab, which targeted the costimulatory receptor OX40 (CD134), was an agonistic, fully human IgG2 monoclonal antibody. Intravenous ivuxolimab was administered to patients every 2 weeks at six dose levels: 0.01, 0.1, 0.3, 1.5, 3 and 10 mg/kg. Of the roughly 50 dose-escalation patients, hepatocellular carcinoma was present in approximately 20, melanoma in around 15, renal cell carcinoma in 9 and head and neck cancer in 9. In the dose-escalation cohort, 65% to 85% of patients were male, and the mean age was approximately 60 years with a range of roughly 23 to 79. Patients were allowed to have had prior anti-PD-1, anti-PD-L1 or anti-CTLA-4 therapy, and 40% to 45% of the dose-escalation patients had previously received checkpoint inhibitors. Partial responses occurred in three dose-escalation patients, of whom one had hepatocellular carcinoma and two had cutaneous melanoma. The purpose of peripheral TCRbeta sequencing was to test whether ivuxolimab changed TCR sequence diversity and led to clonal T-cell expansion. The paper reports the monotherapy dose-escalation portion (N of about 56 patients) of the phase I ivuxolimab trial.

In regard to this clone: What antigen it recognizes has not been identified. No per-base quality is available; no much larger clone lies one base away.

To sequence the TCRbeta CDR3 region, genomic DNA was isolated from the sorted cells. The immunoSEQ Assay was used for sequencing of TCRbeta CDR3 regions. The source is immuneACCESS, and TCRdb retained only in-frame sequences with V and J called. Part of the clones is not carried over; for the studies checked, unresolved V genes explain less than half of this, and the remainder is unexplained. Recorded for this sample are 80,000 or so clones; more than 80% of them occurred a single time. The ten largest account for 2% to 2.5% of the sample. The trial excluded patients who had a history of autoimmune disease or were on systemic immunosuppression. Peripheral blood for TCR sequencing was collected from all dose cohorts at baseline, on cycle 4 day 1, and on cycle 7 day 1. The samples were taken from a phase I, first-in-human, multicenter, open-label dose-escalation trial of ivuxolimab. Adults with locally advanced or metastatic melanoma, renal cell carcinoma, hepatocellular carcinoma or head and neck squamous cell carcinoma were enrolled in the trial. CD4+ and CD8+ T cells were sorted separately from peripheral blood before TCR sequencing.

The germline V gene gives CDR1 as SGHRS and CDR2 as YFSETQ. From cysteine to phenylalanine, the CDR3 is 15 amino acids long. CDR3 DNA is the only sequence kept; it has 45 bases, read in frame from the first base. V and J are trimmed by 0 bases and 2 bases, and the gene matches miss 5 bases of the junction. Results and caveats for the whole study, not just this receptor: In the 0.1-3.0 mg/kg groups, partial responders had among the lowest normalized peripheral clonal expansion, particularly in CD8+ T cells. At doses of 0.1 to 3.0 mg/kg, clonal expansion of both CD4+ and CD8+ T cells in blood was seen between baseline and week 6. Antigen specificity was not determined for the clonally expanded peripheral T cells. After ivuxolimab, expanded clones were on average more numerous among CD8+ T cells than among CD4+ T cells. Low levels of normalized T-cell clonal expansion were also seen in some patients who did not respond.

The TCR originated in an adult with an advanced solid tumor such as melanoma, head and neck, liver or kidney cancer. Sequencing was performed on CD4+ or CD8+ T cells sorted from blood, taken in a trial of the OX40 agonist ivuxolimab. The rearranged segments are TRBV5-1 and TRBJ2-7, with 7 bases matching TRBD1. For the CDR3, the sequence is CASSLGSGQPYEQYF. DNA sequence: TGCGCCAGCAGCTTGGGTTCGGGACAGCCCTACGAGCAGTACTTC.